The 10 T cell receptor beta chains below were found in one sample sequenced in a study of blood T cell repertoires in COVID-19. Sequenced by immunoSEQ multiplex PCR; TCRdb stores in-frame clones only, minus some. In the table there are tens of thousands of clones, 90% of which are singletons. Sequenced: peripheral blood. The source of these receptors is a man in his fifties or sixties with acute or convalescent COVID-19.

The V gene is TRBV19, the J gene TRBJ1-4, with 12 bases that match TRBD1. The CDR3 has 15 residues. Germline trimming cut 6 bases from V and 7 bases from J; bases unmatched to any gene: 6. CDR1 is LNHDA, CDR2 SQIVND, per germline (reference sequence). The CDR3 coding sequence is TGTGCCAGTAGCCCCGGGACAGGGGGCAGTGAAAAACTGTTTTTT. This encodes CASSPGTGGSEKLFF.

The V call is TRBV7-2, the J call TRBJ1-2; TRBD1 might be the D (5 bases). Germline CDR1 is SGHTA and CDR2 is FQGNSA. V dropped 1 base and J dropped 6 bases, with 12 bases sitting between them. CDR3 length: 14 amino acids. CDR3 bases: TGTGCCAGCAGCTTAGTGCAAGGGGTGGATGGCTACACCTTC. This translates into CASSLVQGVDGYTF.

The chain is built from TRBV5-1 and TRBJ1-3, with D possibly being TRBD1 (6 bases). V was trimmed by 7 bases and J by 0 bases, leaving 11 bases between them. The CDR3 is 14 residues long. Germline loops: CDR1 SGHRS, CDR2 YFSETQ. The DNA of the CDR3 is TGCGCCAGCGGCGGGGGGCTCTCTGGAAACACCATATATTTT. Protein product: CASGGGLSGNTIYF.

The chain joins TRBV12-5 to TRBJ2-1, with 8 bases that match TRBD2. The CDR3 consists of 17 residues. J was trimmed by 6 bases and V by 4 bases; bases with no gene match: 14. The germline V gene has CDR1 LGHNT and CDR2 FRNRAP. CDR3 amino acids: CASGSPVGRAEGNEQFF. The CDR3 nucleotides are TGTGCTAGTGGTTCCCCCGTCGGGAGGGCCGAGGGCAATGAGCAGTTCTTC.

The gene calls are TRBV2 and TRBJ1-2; tentative D call: TRBD1 (6 bases). The CDR3 totals 12 residues. Germline V CDR1 and CDR2: SNHLY, FYNNEI. The V gene lost 4 bases and the J gene lost 8 bases, with 11 bases spanning the gap. The CDR3 region has the DNA TGTGCCAGCAGTGTGTACAGGGACGGCTACACCTTC. Its protein product is CASSVYRDGYTF.

The chain links TRBV19 to TRBJ1-5; the D gene is possibly TRBD1 (5 bases). The V end lost 7 bases, the J end lost 1 base, and 17 bases lay between the germline ends. This CDR3 has 16 amino acids. CDR1 is LNHDA, CDR2 SQIVND, per germline (reference sequence). CDR3 in DNA: TGTGCCAGTAAAATTATGTGGGGGGGGAGCAATCAGCCCCAGCATTTT. It translates to CASKIMWGGSNQPQHF.

This chain joins TRBV12-5 and TRBJ2-1, with a tentative D call TRBD2 (6 bases). Germline CDR1 and CDR2: LGHNT and FRNRAP. This CDR3 is built from 14 residues. V was trimmed by 5 bases and J by 0 bases, leaving 8 bases between them. CDR3 amino acids: CASGRESSYNEQFF. The CDR3 nucleotides are TGTGCTAGTGGTCGGGAGTCCTCCTACAATGAGCAGTTCTTC.

This clone was detected a few times. The CDR3 protein is CASSMRGQTDNQPQHF. Written as DNA, the CDR3 is TGTGCCAGTAGTATGAGGGGACAGACGGACAATCAGCCCCAGCATTTT. This chain uses TRBV19 with TRBJ1-5, with 7 bases lining up with TRBD1. Germline CDR1 is LNHDA and CDR2 is SQIVND (reference sequence). The CDR3 is 16 residues long. The trim removed 3 bases at V and 3 bases at J, leaving 8 bases unmatched.

V is TRBV5-1 and J is TRBJ1-4; TRBD1 agrees at 7 bases. Germline assignment: CDR1 SGHRS and CDR2 YFSETQ. The V and J ends lost 3 bases and 8 bases, in that order; junction bases with no gene match: 4. The CDR3 contains 13 residues. The CDR3 is CASSSTGREKLFF. As DNA, the CDR3 is TGCGCCAGCAGCTCGACAGGGAGGGAAAAACTGTTTTTT.

This chain uses TRBV3-1 (or the pseudogene TRBV3-2) with TRBJ2-5, with D unresolved. Trimming shortened V by 4 bases and J by 5 bases, and 14 bases separated the two germline ends. CDR3 length equals 14 residues. CDR1 and CDR2 from the germline V gene are LGHDT and YNNKEL (reference sequence). The CDR3 bases are TGTGCCAGCAGCCTCAGAGGTAGTGCTGAGACCCAGTACTTC. This codes for CASSLRGSAETQYF.